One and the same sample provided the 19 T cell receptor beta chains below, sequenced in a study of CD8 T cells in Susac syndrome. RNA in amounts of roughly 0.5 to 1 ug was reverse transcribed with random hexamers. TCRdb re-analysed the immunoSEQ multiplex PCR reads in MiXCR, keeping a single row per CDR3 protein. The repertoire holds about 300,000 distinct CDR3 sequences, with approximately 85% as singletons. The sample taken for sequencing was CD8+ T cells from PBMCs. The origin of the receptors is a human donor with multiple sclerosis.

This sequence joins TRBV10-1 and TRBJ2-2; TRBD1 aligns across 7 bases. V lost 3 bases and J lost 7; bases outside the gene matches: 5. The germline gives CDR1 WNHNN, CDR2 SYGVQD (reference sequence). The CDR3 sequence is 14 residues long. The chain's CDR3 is CASSERGRGGELFF. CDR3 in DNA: TGCGCCAGCAGTGAAAGGGGGCGCGGCGGGGAGCTGTTTTTT.

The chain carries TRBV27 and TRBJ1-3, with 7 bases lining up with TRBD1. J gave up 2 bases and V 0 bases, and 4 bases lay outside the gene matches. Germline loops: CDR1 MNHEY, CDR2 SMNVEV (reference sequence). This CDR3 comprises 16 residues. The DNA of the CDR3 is TGTGCCAGCAGTTTATCGCCGGGGACAGCTGGAAACACCATATATTTT. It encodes CASSLSPGTAGNTIYF.

CDR3 amino acids: CASSSLTSGLQETQYF. CDR3 nucleotide sequence: TGTGCCAGCAGTTCCTTGACTAGCGGGTTACAAGAGACCCAGTACTTC. This chain connects TRBV12-3 or TRBV12-4 to TRBJ2-5; 10 bases line up with TRBD2. J lost 2 bases, V lost 4 bases, and 7 bases had no gene match. This CDR3 is built from 16 residues.

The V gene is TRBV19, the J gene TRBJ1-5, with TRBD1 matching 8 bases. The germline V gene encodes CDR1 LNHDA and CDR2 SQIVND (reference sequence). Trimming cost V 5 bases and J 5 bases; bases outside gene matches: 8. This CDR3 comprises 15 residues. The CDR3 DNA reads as TGTGCCAGTAGTCACCACAGGGGGGGCGATCAGCCCCAGCATTTT. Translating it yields CASSHHRGGDQPQHF.

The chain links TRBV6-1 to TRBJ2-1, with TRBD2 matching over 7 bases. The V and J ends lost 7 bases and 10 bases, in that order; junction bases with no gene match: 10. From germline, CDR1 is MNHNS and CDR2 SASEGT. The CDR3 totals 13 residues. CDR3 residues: CASIALAANEQFF. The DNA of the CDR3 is TGTGCCAGCATAGCGCTAGCGGCGAACGAGCAGTTCTTC.

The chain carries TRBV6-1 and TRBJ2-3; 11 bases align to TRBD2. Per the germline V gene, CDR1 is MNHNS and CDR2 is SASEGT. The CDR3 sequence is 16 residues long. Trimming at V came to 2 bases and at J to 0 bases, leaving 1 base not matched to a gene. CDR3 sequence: CASSEWTSGSTDTQYF. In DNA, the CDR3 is TGTGCCAGCAGTGAATGGACTAGCGGGAGCACAGATACGCAGTATTTT.

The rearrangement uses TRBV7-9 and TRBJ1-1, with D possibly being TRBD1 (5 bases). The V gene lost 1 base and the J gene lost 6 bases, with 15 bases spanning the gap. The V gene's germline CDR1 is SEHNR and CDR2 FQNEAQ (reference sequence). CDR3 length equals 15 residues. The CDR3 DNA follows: TGTGCCAGCAGCTTAGGCCCCGGGGCTGACGCTGAAGCTTTCTTT. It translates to CASSLGPGADAEAFF.

The CDR3 DNA sequence: TGCAGCGTTGAATCCCCGCAGGCCCAGTACTTC. It yields the protein CSVESPQAQYF. The V and J genes are TRBV29-1 and TRBJ2-5; D is unclear. This CDR3 comprises 11 residues. Germline V gene data show CDR1 as SQVTM and CDR2 as ANQGSEA. The germline V and J ends were trimmed by 2 bases and 9 bases, with 10 bases remaining between them.

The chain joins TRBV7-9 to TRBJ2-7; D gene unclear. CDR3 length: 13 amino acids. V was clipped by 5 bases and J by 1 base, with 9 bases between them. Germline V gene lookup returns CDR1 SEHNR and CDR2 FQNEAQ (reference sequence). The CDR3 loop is CASSRVGSYEQYF. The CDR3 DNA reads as TGTGCCAGCAGCCGCGTAGGTTCCTACGAGCAGTACTTC.

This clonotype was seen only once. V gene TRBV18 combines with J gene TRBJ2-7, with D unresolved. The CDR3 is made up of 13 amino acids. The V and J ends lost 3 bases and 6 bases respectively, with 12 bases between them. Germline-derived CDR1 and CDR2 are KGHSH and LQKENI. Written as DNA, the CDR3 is TGTGCCAGCTCACCCCGAAGCCTGGTCGAGCAGTACTTC. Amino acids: CASSPRSLVEQYF.

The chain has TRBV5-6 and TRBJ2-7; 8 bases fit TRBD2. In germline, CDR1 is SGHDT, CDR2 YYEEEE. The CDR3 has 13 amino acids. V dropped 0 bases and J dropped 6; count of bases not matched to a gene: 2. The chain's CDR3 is CASSLVTSVEQYF. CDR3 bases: TGTGCCAGCAGCTTGGTGACTAGCGTCGAGCAGTACTTC.

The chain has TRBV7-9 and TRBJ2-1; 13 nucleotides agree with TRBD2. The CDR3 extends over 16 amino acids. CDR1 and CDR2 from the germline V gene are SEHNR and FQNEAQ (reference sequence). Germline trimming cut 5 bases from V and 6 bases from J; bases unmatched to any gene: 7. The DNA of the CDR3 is TGTGCCAGCAGCACCCCCGGGACTAGCGGGACCAATGAGCAGTTCTTC. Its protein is CASSTPGTSGTNEQFF.

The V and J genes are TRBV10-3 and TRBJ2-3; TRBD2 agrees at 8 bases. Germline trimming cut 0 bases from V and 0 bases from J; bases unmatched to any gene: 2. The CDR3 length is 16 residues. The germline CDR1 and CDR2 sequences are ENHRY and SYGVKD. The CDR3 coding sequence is TGTGCCATCAGTGAGTCGGCTAGCGGGAGCACAGATACGCAGTATTTT. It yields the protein CAISESASGSTDTQYF.

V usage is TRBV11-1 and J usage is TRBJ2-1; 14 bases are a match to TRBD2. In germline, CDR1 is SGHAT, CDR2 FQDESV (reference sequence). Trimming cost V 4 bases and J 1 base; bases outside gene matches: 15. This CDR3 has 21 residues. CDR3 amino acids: CASSYPGTSGRDGGSYNEQFF. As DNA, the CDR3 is TGTGCCAGCAGCTACCCCGGGACTAGCGGGAGAGACGGTGGGTCCTACAATGAGCAGTTCTTC.

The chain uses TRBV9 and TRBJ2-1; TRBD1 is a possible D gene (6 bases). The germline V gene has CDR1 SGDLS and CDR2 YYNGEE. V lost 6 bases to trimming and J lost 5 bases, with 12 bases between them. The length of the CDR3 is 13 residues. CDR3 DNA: TGTGCCAGCACCACACAGGGTGACAATGAGCAGTTCTTC. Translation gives CASTTQGDNEQFF.

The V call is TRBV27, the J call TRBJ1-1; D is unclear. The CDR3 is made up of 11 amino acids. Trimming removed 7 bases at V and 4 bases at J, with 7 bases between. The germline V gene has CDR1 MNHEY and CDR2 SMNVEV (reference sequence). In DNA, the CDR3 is TGTGCCAGCACTGGTCGCACTGAAGCTTTCTTT. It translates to CASTGRTEAFF.

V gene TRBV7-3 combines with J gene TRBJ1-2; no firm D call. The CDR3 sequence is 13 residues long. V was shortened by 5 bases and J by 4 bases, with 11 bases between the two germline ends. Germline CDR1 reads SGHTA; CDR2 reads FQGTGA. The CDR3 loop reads CASSPFVGYGYTF. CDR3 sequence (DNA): TGTGCCAGCAGCCCGTTCGTAGGCTATGGCTACACCTTC.

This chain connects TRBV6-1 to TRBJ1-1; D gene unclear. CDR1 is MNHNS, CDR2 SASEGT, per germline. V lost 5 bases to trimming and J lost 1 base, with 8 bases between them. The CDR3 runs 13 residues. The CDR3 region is CASSKRPNTEAFF. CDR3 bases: TGTGCCAGCAGTAAGAGACCGAACACTGAAGCTTTCTTT.

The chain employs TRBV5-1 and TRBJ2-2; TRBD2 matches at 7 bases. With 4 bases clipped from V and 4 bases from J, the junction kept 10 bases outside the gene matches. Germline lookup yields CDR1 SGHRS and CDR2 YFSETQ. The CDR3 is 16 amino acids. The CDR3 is CASSDYSGPFTGELFF. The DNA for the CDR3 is TGCGCCAGCAGCGATTATAGCGGGCCATTCACCGGGGAGCTGTTTTTT.